The 29 T cell receptor beta chains presented below share a single source sample, sequenced in a study of blood T cell repertoires in COVID-19. This table comes from immunoSEQ multiplex PCR, and its TCRdb copy is limited to in-frame clones, with some not included. Of more than 70,000 clones listed, around 84% are singletons. Sequencing was performed on peripheral blood. These receptors all come from a woman older than 75 in a cohort sampled during active or convalescent COVID-19.

The V gene is TRBV19, the J gene TRBJ1-2; 12 nucleotides agree with TRBD1. The CDR3 spans 17 residues. V trimming: 0 bases; J trimming: 8 bases; junction bases outside the gene matches: 10. Germline CDR1 reads LNHDA; CDR2 reads SQIVND (reference sequence). This CDR3 is CASSIDLPGTGGRGYTF. CDR3 coding DNA: TGTGCCAGTAGTATAGATCTACCCGGGACAGGGGGCCGGGGCTACACCTTC.

This chain uses TRBV11-3 with TRBJ2-5; possible D gene TRBD2, 5 bases. V shed 3 bases and J shed 6 bases, with 11 bases lying between them. There are 13 residues in the CDR3. Germline V gene data show CDR1 as SGHNT and CDR2 as YENEEA. The CDR3 region has the DNA TGTGCCAGCAGCTTCGAGGGCCGCCAGACCCAGTACTTC. It specifies CASSFEGRQTQYF.

The chain uses TRBV5-4 and TRBJ2-7, with TRBD2 identical over 7 bases. With 2 bases clipped from V and 6 bases from J, the junction kept 11 bases outside the gene matches. Germline CDR1 and CDR2: SGHNT and YYREEE (reference sequence). CDR3 length: 15 residues. CDR3 amino acids: CASSFSPERGGEQYV. The CDR3 region has the DNA TGTGCCAGCAGCTTTTCGCCCGAGCGGGGAGGCGAGCAGTACGTC.

The genes are TRBV27 and TRBJ1-2; 7 bases line up with TRBD1. V lost 10 bases, J lost 0 bases, and 17 bases stayed unmatched. CDR1 and CDR2 (germline): MNHEY, SMNVEV (reference sequence). This CDR3 spans 17 amino acids. CDR3 amino acids: CAKRPRTGGRANYGYTF. In nucleotides, the CDR3 is TGTGCCAAGAGACCCCGGACAGGCGGCCGAGCTAACTATGGCTACACCTTC.

V gene TRBV24-1 combines with J gene TRBJ2-2; the D gene is possibly TRBD2 (5 bases). Germline V lookup: CDR1 KGHDR, CDR2 SFDVKD. There are 15 residues in the CDR3. V was cut by 6 bases and J by 0 bases, with 10 bases left in between. The CDR3, as DNA: TGTGCCACCAGTTCGACTATGCCGAACACCGGGGAGCTGTTTTTT. It is translated as CATSSTMPNTGELFF.

V usage is TRBV5-1 and J usage is TRBJ2-7; perhaps TRBD1 as D (6 bases). Germline values: CDR1 SGHRS, CDR2 YFSETQ. With 3 bases removed from V and 0 bases from J, the gap between germline ends came to 13 bases. The CDR3 length is 15 residues. CDR3 coding DNA: TGCGCCAGCAGCTCCGGACAGAGCCACTCCTACGAGCAGTACTTC. This translates into CASSSGQSHSYEQYF.

This clone was detected only a few times. The CDR3 protein is CATAAAGGSGNTIYF. The CDR3, as DNA: TGTGCCACCGCCGCTGCGGGAGGCTCTGGAAACACCATATATTTT. The chain links TRBV15 to TRBJ1-3; D is uncertain. V was shortened by 8 bases and J by 0 bases, with 14 bases between the two germline ends. Germline lookup yields CDR1 LNHNV and CDR2 YYDKDF (reference sequence). This CDR3 spans 15 amino acids.

This rearrangement joins TRBV12-3 or TRBV12-4 to TRBJ1-1, with D unclear. V shed 6 bases and J shed 0 bases, with 5 bases lying between them. The CDR3 has 12 residues. The CDR3: CASSQVNTEAFF. Written as DNA, the CDR3 is TGTGCCAGCAGCCAGGTGAACACTGAAGCTTTCTTT.

This clone has more than one count but fewer than ten. The chain uses TRBV5-1 and TRBJ1-2; possibly TRBD1 for D (5 bases). Germline values: CDR1 SGHRS, CDR2 YFSETQ. Trimming took off 5 bases at V and 0 bases at J, with 11 bases between the two ends. CDR3 length equals 14 residues. The CDR3 is CASRVQATNYGYTF. The CDR3 DNA is TGCGCCAGCAGGGTACAGGCTACTAACTATGGCTACACCTTC.

The chain links TRBV7-2 to TRBJ2-6; D may be TRBD2 (5 bases). V was pared by 7 bases and J by 5 bases, with 27 bases between. The CDR3 is 19 residues long. The germline V gene has CDR1 SGHTA and CDR2 FQGNSA. The CDR3 bases are TGTGCCAGCATCTTCGGGAACAGAGACGACAAAAGTCGGGCCAACGTCCTGACTTTC. Its translation: CASIFGNRDDKSRANVLTF.

The chain is built from TRBV5-1 and TRBJ1-1; TRBD1 agrees at 11 bases. The CDR3 totals 17 residues. With V trimmed by 4 bases and J by 4 bases, 12 bases remained unmatched. Germline CDR1 SGHRS, CDR2 YFSETQ. The CDR3 reads CASSPRTGGISGTEAFF. Here the CDR3 DNA reads TGCGCCAGCAGCCCCCGGACAGGGGGCATATCTGGCACTGAAGCTTTCTTT.

The gene calls are TRBV5-1 and TRBJ2-2; tentatively, D is TRBD1 (6 bases). This CDR3 has 15 amino acids. Germline CDR1 reads SGHRS; CDR2 reads YFSETQ. V was cut by 2 bases and J by 4 bases, with 12 bases left in between. DNA of the CDR3: TGCGCCAGCAGCTTAGGGGGTTCGGCCACCGGGGAGCTGTTTTTT. Translating it yields CASSLGGSATGELFF. The full variable domain, in which reference TRBV5-1 and TRBJ2-2 provide the parts outside the CDR3, is KAGVTQTPRYLIKTRGQQVTLSCSPISGHRSVSWYQQTPGQGLQFLFEYFSETQRNKGNFPGRFSGRQFSNSRSEMNVSTLELGDSALYLCASSLGGSATGELFFGEGSRLTVL.

The J gene is TRBJ2-5, the V gene TRBV28; tentative D call: TRBD1 (6 bases). Trimming shortened V by 3 bases and J by 2 bases, and 10 bases separated the two germline ends. Germline values: CDR1 MDHEN, CDR2 SYDVKM. The CDR3 loop spans 14 amino acids. The CDR3 nucleotides are TGTGCCAGCAGTTTCCAGGGGCGTCAAGAGACCCAGTACTTC. Translation gives CASSFQGRQETQYF.

The chain couples TRBV19 to TRBJ2-3; TRBD2 is a possible D gene (5 bases). The CDR3 runs to 15 residues. The V and J ends lost 1 base and 6 bases respectively, with 14 bases between them. Germline loops: CDR1 LNHDA, CDR2 SQIVND (reference sequence). DNA for the CDR3: TGTGCCAGTAGTATAGTCCAGACTACGGCGGATACGCAGTATTTT. The encoded protein is CASSIVQTTADTQYF. Complete variable domain (other parts from reference TRBV19 and TRBJ2-3): DGGITQSPKYLFRKEGQNVTLSCEQNLNHDAMYWYRQDPGQGLRLIYYSQIVNDFQKGDIAEGYSVSREKKESFPLTVTSAQKNPTAFYLCASSIVQTTADTQYFGPGTRLTVL.

This clone is a singleton in its sample. Other DNA sequences from this sample encode an identical CDR3 as well. The chain recombines TRBV18 with TRBJ1-6; possibly TRBD1 for D (5 bases). Germline V gene sequence: CDR1 KGHSH, CDR2 LQKENI. The CDR3 contains 13 residues. The V end was cut by 6 bases, the J end by 6 bases, with 9 bases between. CDR3 bases: TGTGCCAGCTCTCCTGACAGTAATTCACCCCTCCACTTT. It specifies CASSPDSNSPLHF.

This chain uses TRBV29-1 with TRBJ1-1; 10 bases match TRBD1. From germline, CDR1 is SQVTM and CDR2 ANQGSEA. The CDR3 is 14 residues long. Unmatched junction bases numbered 4, after V lost 6 bases and J lost 0 bases. CDR3 in amino acids: CSVGTGALNTEAFF. CDR3 DNA: TGCAGCGTCGGGACAGGGGCCTTGAACACTGAAGCTTTCTTT.

The chain joins TRBV19 to TRBJ1-1; tentatively, D is TRBD1 (5 bases). The germline V gene encodes CDR1 LNHDA and CDR2 SQIVND (reference sequence). The V and J ends lost 1 base and 4 bases respectively, with 10 bases between them. This CDR3 comprises 14 residues. The CDR3 sequence: CASSIAKGITEAFF. CDR3 bases: TGTGCCAGTAGTATAGCCAAGGGGATCACTGAAGCTTTCTTT.

This chain links TRBV6-5 with TRBJ1-1, with D perhaps TRBD1 (5 bases). V lost 2 bases and J lost 6, with 10 bases in between. The germline gives CDR1 MNHEY, CDR2 SVGAGI. The CDR3 sequence is 13 residues long. The CDR3 is CASSYRGGAEAFF. CDR3 sequence (DNA): TGTGCCAGCAGTTACAGGGGAGGCGCTGAAGCTTTCTTT.

The sample holds one count of this clone. V and J are TRBV7-6 and TRBJ2-3, with TRBD2 identical over 9 bases. The V and J ends lost 7 bases and 1 base, in that order; junction bases with no gene match: 15. The germline gives CDR1 SGHVS, CDR2 FNYEAQ. The CDR3 covers 18 residues. CDR3 loop: CASTFAVSGSYGTDTQYF. The CDR3 bases are TGTGCCAGCACCTTCGCGGTTAGCGGGAGCTATGGCACAGATACGCAGTATTTT.

The genes are TRBV3-1 (or the pseudogene TRBV3-2) and TRBJ2-5; 8 nucleotides agree with TRBD2. The CDR3 contains 18 residues. Per the germline V gene, CDR1 is LGHDT and CDR2 is YNNKEL (reference sequence). After removal of 7 bases from V and 3 bases from J, the junction contained 19 bases not matched to a gene. CDR3 amino acids: CASNLRGAGLAGKETQYF. CDR3 DNA: TGTGCCAGCAACCTAAGGGGTGCAGGACTAGCAGGGAAAGAGACCCAGTACTTC.

Only one count was recorded for this clone. V and J are TRBV5-1 and TRBJ1-4; TRBD1 might be the D (6 bases). Germline-derived CDR1 and CDR2 are SGHRS and YFSETQ. The V and J ends lost 6 bases and 3 bases respectively, with 18 bases between them. There are 16 residues in the CDR3. The CDR3 here is CASKRFWGLANEKLFF. The CDR3 DNA sequence: TGCGCCAGCAAGAGGTTCTGGGGGCTGGCTAATGAAAAACTGTTTTTT.

CDR3 sequence (DNA): TGTGCCAGCAGCTTGGGGGGACAGAACCGCTACGAGCAGTACTTC. Translating gives CASSLGGQNRYEQYF. This chain links TRBV5-4 with TRBJ2-7, with TRBD1 matching 7 bases. The germline gives CDR1 SGHNT, CDR2 YYREEE (reference sequence). J lost 3 bases, V lost 0 bases, and 6 bases had no gene match. The CDR3 is 15 amino acids.

The chain combines TRBV27 with TRBJ2-1, with D possibly TRBD1 on 5 matching bases. Trimming took off 3 bases at V and 2 bases at J, with 20 bases between the two ends. The CDR3 extends over 18 amino acids. Germline CDR1 MNHEY, CDR2 SMNVEV (reference sequence). DNA for the CDR3: TGTGCCAGCAGTTTCAGGACAAGGTGGGCAGGGACCTACAATGAGCAGTTCTTC. This translates into CASSFRTRWAGTYNEQFF.

The chain has TRBV9 and TRBJ2-1; TRBD2 agrees at 10 bases. Germline CDR1 SGDLS, CDR2 YYNGEE. J gave up 6 bases and V 4 bases, and 10 bases lay outside the gene matches. The CDR3 length is 16 residues. CDR3 in amino acids: CASSPLAGADGNEQFF. The CDR3 nucleotides are TGTGCCAGCAGCCCGCTAGCGGGAGCTGATGGCAATGAGCAGTTCTTC.

The chain carries TRBV30 and TRBJ2-7; the D gene is possibly TRBD1 (5 bases). The CDR3 covers 11 residues. Trimming cost V 4 bases and J 6 bases, with 10 bases left between them. Looked up from germline, CDR1 is GTSNPN and CDR2 is SVGIG (reference sequence). The CDR3 loop is CAWKQVGEQYF. The CDR3 coding sequence is TGTGCCTGGAAACAGGTGGGCGAGCAGTACTTC. The whole variable domain, remainder taken from reference TRBV30 and TRBJ2-7, is SQTIHQWPATLVQPVGSPLSLECTVEGTSNPNLYWYRQAAGRGLQLLFYSVGIGQISSEVPQNLSASRPQDRQFILSSKKLLLSDSGFYLCAWKQVGEQYFGPGTRLTVT.

Concerning this clone itself: Other DNA sequences in the same sample also yield this CDR3. V and J are TRBV28 and TRBJ2-4; 7 bases are a match to TRBD2. Germline V gives CDR1 MDHEN, CDR2 SYDVKM. The CDR3 spans 16 residues. V lost 5 bases, J lost 0 bases, and 7 bases stayed unmatched. This CDR3 is CASSTRDYLAKNIQYF. The CDR3, as DNA: TGTGCCAGCAGTACCCGGGACTATCTAGCCAAAAACATTCAGTACTTC.

This chain joins TRBV19 and TRBJ1-1; TRBD1 agrees at 7 bases. CDR3 length: 13 residues. J lost 2 bases, V lost 6 bases, and 3 bases had no gene match. In germline, CDR1 is LNHDA, CDR2 SQIVND (reference sequence). The CDR3 sequence is CASSDRVNTEAFF. The DNA of the CDR3 is TGTGCCAGTAGCGACAGGGTAAACACTGAAGCTTTCTTT. The entire variable domain, with the rest obtained from reference TRBV19 and TRBJ1-1, is as follows: DGGITQSPKYLFRKEGQNVTLSCEQNLNHDAMYWYRQDPGQGLRLIYYSQIVNDFQKGDIAEGYSVSREKKESFPLTVTSAQKNPTAFYLCASSDRVNTEAFFGQGTRLTVV.

The chain recombines TRBV3-1 (or the pseudogene TRBV3-2) with TRBJ2-3, with 7 bases aligning to TRBD2. V was clipped by 3 bases and J by 8 bases; unmatched bases: 8. Germline V CDR1 and CDR2: LGHDT, YNNKEL (reference sequence). The CDR3 length is 14 residues. The CDR3 nucleotides are TGTGCCAGCAGCCATTCGGCGGGAGCGGTTACGCAGTATTTT. Its protein is CASSHSAGAVTQYF.

The rearrangement joins TRBV7-9 to TRBJ1-1; 8 nucleotides match TRBD1. CDR1 is SEHNR, CDR2 FQNEAQ, per germline (reference sequence). The CDR3 totals 14 residues. J was trimmed by 12 bases and V by 1 base; bases with no gene match: 10. CDR3 DNA sequence: TGTGCCAGCAGCTTAGTAACAGGGGGTAGCTGGACTTTCTTT. This codes for CASSLVTGGSWTFF.